What follows is one T cell receptor beta chain and its context. This sample is part of a study of blood T cells in healthy people across ages. A sample-barcoded 5' primer and a J-beta primer mix were used in a second PCR of roughly 7 to 11 cycles. TCRdb ran MiXCR on the 5' RACE reads and lists one entry per CDR3 protein. The sample records fewer than 700,000 distinct CDR3 sequences, approximately 40% being singletons. Trimming removed 2 bases from V and 1 base from J, with 10 bases in between. The CDR3 contains 15 residues. CDR1 is SGHTA and CDR2 is FQGNSA in the germline V gene. This TCR derives from a man of 80 years or more in good health. This sequence joins TRBV7-2 and TRBJ2-3; D is undetermined. The sample comprised blood. CDR3 sequence (DNA): TGTGCCAGCAGCTTACGCTCCACTGGCACAGATACGCAGTATTTT. It yields the protein CASSLRSTGTDTQYF. Filled out from reference TRBV7-2 and TRBJ2-3, the complete variable domain reads GAGVSQSPSNKVTEKGKDVELRCDPISGHTALYWYRQSLGQGLEFLIYFQGNSAPDKSGLPSDRFSAERTGGSVSTLTIQRTQQEDSAVYLCASSLRSTGTDTQYFGPGTRLTVL.